This is a list of T cell receptor beta chains from one sample in a study of T cell responses to AZD1222 COVID-19 vaccine. Using immunoSEQ multiplex PCR, the repertoire was profiled, and TCRdb retains in-frame clones only, with some absent. The sample shows around 120,000 clones, approximately 89% of them seen only once. The source material was peripheral blood, sampled on day 0 of AZD1222 vaccination. The receptor source for this set is an adult in good health. Each CDR3 is given with its conserved first and last residue. A D gene is named only where the DNA matches it firmly.

>TRBV3-1/TRBV3-2|14|TRBJ1-5|-
CASSQGTANQPQHF
TGTGCCAGCAGCCAAGGGACAGCAAATCAGCCCCAGCATTTT
>TRBV27|17|TRBJ1-6|TRBD1
CASSATGVWLYNSPLHF
TGTGCCAGCAGTGCCACAGGGGTCTGGTTATACAATTCACCCCTCCACTTT
>TRBV11-3|14|TRBJ2-7|TRBD1
CASSLRDRPYEQYF
TGTGCCAGCAGCCTCCGGGACAGGCCGTACGAGCAGTACTTC
>TRBV28|17|TRBJ1-6|TRBD1
CASSLSQPGQGNSPLHF
TGTGCCAGCAGTTTAAGCCAACCGGGACAGGGGAATTCACCCCTCCACTTT
>TRBV6-5|15|TRBJ2-5|TRBD2
CASRAGAGDQETQYF
TGTGCCAGCAGGGCCGGGGCGGGGGATCAAGAGACCCAGTACTTC
>TRBV28|12|TRBJ1-1|-
CASNPGDTEAFF
TGTGCCAGCAATCCTGGGGACACTGAAGCTTTCTTT
>TRBV28|14|TRBJ1-2|TRBD1
CASSIQGASGGYTF
TGTGCCAGCAGCATCCAGGGGGCGTCGGGTGGCTACACCTTC
>TRBV7-6|18|TRBJ2-2|TRBD2
CASSLGLAGGPGTGELFF
TGTGCCAGCAGCTTAGGACTAGCGGGGGGGCCGGGCACCGGGGAGCTGTTTTTT
>TRBV11-2|15|TRBJ1-4|TRBD1
CASSPGGLGIEKLFF
TGTGCCAGCAGCCCAGGGGGGCTTGGAATTGAAAAACTGTTTTTT
>TRBV6-6|14|TRBJ2-7|TRBD1
CASSTGQGTGEQYF
TGTGCCAGCAGTACAGGACAGGGGACGGGCGAGCAGTACTTC
>TRBV7-8|15|TRBJ2-3|-
CASSFRAMGTDTQYF
TGTGCCAGCAGCTTCAGGGCTATGGGCACAGATACGCAGTATTTT
>TRBV7-2|15|TRBJ2-3|TRBD2
CASSSLAGATDTQYF
TGTGCCAGCAGCTCGCTAGCGGGGGCGACAGATACGCAGTATTTT
>TRBV19|14|TRBJ1-2|-
CASSIQLSYYGYTF
TGTGCCAGTAGTATCCAGCTAAGTTACTATGGCTACACCTTC
>TRBV5-1|19|TRBJ1-1|-
CASSSSGGTRSTEDTEAFF
TGCGCCAGCAGCTCGTCCGGAGGGACACGTTCAACTGAGGACACTGAAGCTTTCTTT